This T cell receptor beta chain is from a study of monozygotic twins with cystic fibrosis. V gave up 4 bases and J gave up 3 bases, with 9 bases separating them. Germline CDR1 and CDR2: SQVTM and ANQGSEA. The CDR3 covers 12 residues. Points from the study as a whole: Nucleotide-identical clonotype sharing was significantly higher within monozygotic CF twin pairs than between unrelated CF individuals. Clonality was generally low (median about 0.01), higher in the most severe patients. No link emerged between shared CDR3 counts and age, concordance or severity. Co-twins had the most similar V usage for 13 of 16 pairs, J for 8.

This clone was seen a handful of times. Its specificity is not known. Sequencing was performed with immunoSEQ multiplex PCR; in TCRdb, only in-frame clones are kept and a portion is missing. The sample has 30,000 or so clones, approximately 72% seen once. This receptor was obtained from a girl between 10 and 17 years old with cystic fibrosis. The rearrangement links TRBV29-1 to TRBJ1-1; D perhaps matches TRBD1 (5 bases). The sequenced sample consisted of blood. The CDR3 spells CSVVIGDTEAFF. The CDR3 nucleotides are TGCAGCGTTGTCATAGGGGACACTGAAGCTTTCTTT.